A single T cell receptor (beta chain) is shown here with its context. These data belong to a study of blood T cell repertoires in COVID-19. Looking at the study overall: The United States, Italy and Spain were the sources of the acute and convalescent COVID-19 samples.

Germline CDR1 SGHVS, CDR2 FQNEAQ. Trimming took off 5 bases at V and 7 bases at J, with 21 bases between the two ends. The CDR3 spans 15 residues. Only in-frame clones appear in the TCRdb table, and some are missing; sequencing was by immunoSEQ multiplex PCR. The sample consists of around 94,000 clones, about 85% of them appearing once. Sequences were obtained from peripheral blood. The V gene is TRBV7-8, the J gene TRBJ2-7; the D is unclear. The receptor was derived from a man in his fifties or sixties with active COVID-19. CDR3 in DNA: TGTGCCAGCAGCCCCCTTGGAGCGATTGTTGGTGAGCAGTACTTC. This gives the protein CASSPLGAIVGEQYF.